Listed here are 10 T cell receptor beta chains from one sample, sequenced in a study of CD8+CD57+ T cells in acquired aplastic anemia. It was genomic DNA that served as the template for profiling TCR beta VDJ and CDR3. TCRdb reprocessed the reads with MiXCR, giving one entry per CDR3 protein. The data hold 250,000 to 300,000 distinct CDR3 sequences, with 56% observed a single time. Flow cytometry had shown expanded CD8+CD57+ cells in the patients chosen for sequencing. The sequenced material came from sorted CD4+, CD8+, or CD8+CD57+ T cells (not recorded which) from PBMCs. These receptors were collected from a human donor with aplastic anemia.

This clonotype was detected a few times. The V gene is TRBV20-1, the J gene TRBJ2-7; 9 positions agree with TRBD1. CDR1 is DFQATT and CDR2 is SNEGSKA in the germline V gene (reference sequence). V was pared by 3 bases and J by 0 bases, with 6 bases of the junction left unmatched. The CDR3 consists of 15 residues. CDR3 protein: CSARETGGGSYEQYF. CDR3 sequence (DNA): TGCAGTGCTAGGGAGACAGGGGGTGGCTCCTACGAGCAGTACTTC.

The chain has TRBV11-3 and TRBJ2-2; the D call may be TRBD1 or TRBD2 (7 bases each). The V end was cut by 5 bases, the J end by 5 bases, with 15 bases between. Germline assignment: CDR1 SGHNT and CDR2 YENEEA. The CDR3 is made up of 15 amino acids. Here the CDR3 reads CASSQGGRGTGELFF. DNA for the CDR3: TGTGCCAGCAGCCAGGGGGGGAGAGGAACCGGGGAGCTGTTTTTT.

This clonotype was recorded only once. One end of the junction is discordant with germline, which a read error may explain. CDR3 sequence reads: CVSSHGSGNSPLHF. CDR3 DNA: TGTGTCAGCAGCCATGGTTCAGGGAACTCACCCCTCCACTTT. V is TRBV7-2 and J is TRBJ1-6, with a tentative D call TRBD1 (5 bases). CDR1 is SGHTA, CDR2 FQGNSA, per germline. The CDR3 has 14 amino acids.

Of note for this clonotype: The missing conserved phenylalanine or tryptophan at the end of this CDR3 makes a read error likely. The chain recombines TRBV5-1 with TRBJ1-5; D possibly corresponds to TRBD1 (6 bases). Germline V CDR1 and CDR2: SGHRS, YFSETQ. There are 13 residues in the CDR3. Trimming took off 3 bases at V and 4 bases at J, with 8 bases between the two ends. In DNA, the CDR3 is TGCGCCAGCAGCTACGGACAGAATCAGCCCCAGCATTCT. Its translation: CASSYGQNQPQHS.

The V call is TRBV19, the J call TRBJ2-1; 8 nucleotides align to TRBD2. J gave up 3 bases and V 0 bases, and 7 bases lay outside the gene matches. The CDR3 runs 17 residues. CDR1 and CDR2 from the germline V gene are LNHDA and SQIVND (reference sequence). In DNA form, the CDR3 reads TGTGCCAGTAGTATAGATCCCCCGGGACTAGGCTACAATGAGCAGTTCTTC. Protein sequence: CASSIDPPGLGYNEQFF.

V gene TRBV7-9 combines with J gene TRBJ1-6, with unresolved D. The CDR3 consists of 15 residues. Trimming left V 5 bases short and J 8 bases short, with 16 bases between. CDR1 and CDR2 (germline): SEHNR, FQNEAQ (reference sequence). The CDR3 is CASSLPAREHSPLHF. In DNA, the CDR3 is TGTGCCAGCAGCCTACCTGCTAGGGAGCATTCACCCCTCCACTTT.

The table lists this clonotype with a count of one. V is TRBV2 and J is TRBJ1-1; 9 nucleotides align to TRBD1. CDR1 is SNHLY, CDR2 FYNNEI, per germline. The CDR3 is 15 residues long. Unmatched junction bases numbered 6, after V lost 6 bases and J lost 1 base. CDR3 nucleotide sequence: TGTGCCAGCAGCGCCCGGACAGGGGCGAACACTGAAGCTTTCTTT. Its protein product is CASSARTGANTEAFF.

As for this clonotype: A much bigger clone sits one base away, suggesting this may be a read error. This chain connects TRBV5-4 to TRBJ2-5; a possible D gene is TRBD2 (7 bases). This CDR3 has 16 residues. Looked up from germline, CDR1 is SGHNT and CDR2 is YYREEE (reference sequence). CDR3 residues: CASSPHSGGAGEAQYF. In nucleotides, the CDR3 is TGTGCCAGCAGCCCGCATTCTGGGGGCGCGGGAGAGGCCCAGTACTTC.

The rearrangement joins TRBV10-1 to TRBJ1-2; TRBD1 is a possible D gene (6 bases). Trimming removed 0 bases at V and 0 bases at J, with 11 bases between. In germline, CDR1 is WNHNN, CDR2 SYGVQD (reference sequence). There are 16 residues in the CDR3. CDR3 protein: CASSESGQPANYGYTF. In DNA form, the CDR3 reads TGCGCCAGCAGTGAGTCCGGACAGCCAGCTAACTATGGCTACACCTTC.

The DNA for the CDR3 is TGTGCCACCAGCAGAGGAGATGAGGGGTCGGGCTACACCTTC. Its protein product is CATSRGDEGSGYTF. The chain has TRBV15 and TRBJ1-2, with a possible D match to TRBD1 (5 bases). The germline gives CDR1 LNHNV, CDR2 YYDKDF (reference sequence). This CDR3 is 14 amino acids long. Trimming cost V 1 base and J 8 bases, with 14 bases left between them.